Given below is one T cell receptor (beta chain) in context. This sample is drawn from a study of T cells in women clearing cervical HPV infection. Study as a whole: Donors had HPV16-related CIN3 or worse; 2 had invasive cancer. Case blood was drawn when the lesion was first found; control blood after infection became undetectable. No precancer developed; the control's incident HPV16 infection cleared within 12 months.

Assay: immunoSEQ multiplex PCR; the TCRdb copy retains only in-frame clones and omits some. The ten top clones account for 6% to 8.5%, within a sample of under 45,000 clones. The sequence came from a woman aged 18 to 75 with a cervical HPV16 infection that either progressed to CIN3+ or cleared (not recorded which). The specimen sequenced was blood buffy coat.

Incomplete CDR3 DNA: TGCAGCGTTCGAGGGGCGACAGGGGAGGACACTGAA. It translates to CSVRGATGEDTE. Given in full, the CDR3 is CSVRGATGEDTEAFF. This chain joins TRBV29-1 and TRBJ1-1; 8 nucleotides match TRBD1. The read comes to an end 3 residues before the CDR3 does, leaving the germline J gene to fill in the end. Germline V CDR1 and CDR2: SQVTM, ANQGSEA. The V and J ends lost 5 bases and 3 bases, in that order; junction bases with no gene match: 11. The CDR3 runs to 15 residues.